The 10 T cell receptor beta chains reported below all come from one sample, sequenced in a study of OX40 agonist ivuxolimab in advanced cancers. Repertoires were generated with immunoSEQ multiplex PCR, while TCRdb's copy carries only in-frame clones and drops some. This sample has approximately 57,000 clones, with approximately 78% found just once. The material was CD4+ or CD8+ T cells sorted from blood, obtained in a trial of the OX40 agonist ivuxolimab. These receptors came from an adult with an advanced solid tumor such as melanoma, head and neck, liver or kidney cancer.

The J gene is TRBJ2-7, the V gene TRBV6-6; D gene unclear. The CDR3 runs 13 residues. The germline V and J ends were trimmed by 1 base and 2 bases, with 6 bases remaining between them. Germline V gene sequence: CDR1 MNHNY, CDR2 SVGAGI (reference sequence). The CDR3 sequence is CASSYFPTYEQYF. The CDR3 DNA sequence: TGTGCCAGCAGTTACTTCCCCACCTACGAGCAGTACTTC.

There are a few counts of this clone. The rearrangement joins TRBV12-5 to TRBJ1-5; TRBD1 matches 8 bases. This CDR3 comprises 16 residues. The J segment lost 0 bases and the V segment lost 3 bases, leaving 4 bases of the junction unmatched. From germline, CDR1 is LGHNT and CDR2 FRNRAP. CDR3 residues: CASGFDRGNSNQPQHF. For the CDR3, the DNA is TGTGCTAGTGGTTTCGACAGGGGCAATAGCAATCAGCCCCAGCATTTT.

The chain links TRBV4-2 to TRBJ2-1; 7 bases map to TRBD1. Germline V gene data show CDR1 as LGHNA and CDR2 as YNFKEQ. The CDR3 spans 15 residues. With 0 bases clipped from V and 9 bases from J, the junction kept 8 bases outside the gene matches. As DNA, the CDR3 is TGTGCCAGCAGCCAAGATGGACAGGTCGGAGGTGAGCAGTTCTTC. Translated, it gives CASSQDGQVGGEQFF.

The genes are TRBV4-1 and TRBJ2-2; TRBD2 matches at 8 bases. The germline V gene encodes CDR1 MGHRA and CDR2 YSYEKL. Trimming at V came to 4 bases and at J to 0 bases, leaving 7 bases not matched to a gene. The CDR3 has 17 residues. The CDR3 nucleotides are TGCGCCAGCAGCCCGCGAGGCGGGGGGACGAACACCGGGGAGCTGTTTTTT. This codes for CASSPRGGGTNTGELFF.

This chain joins TRBV5-1 and TRBJ1-3; a possible D gene is TRBD1 (6 bases). V was cut by 0 bases and J by 2 bases, with 15 bases left in between. The germline gives CDR1 SGHRS, CDR2 YFSETQ. The CDR3 extends over 17 amino acids. The CDR3 reads CASSLDGGQGTGNTIYF. The CDR3 DNA reads as TGCGCCAGCAGCTTGGACGGGGGGCAAGGAACTGGAAACACCATATATTTT.

This clone has just a few counts. The chain employs TRBV11-2 and TRBJ1-2; 10 bases fit TRBD1. Trimming at V came to 4 bases and at J to 2 bases, leaving 13 bases not matched to a gene. Germline V gives CDR1 SGHAT, CDR2 FQNNGV. The CDR3 spans 18 residues. The CDR3 nucleotides read TGTGCCAGCAGCTCGTTAAAGATTGGGACAGGGGAAAACTATGGCTACACCTTC. It yields the protein CASSSLKIGTGENYGYTF. Drawing the rest from reference TRBV11-2 and TRBJ1-2, the complete variable domain is EAGVAQSPRYKIIEKRQSVAFWCNPISGHATLYWYQQILGQGPKLLIQFQNNGVVDDSQLPKDRFSAERLKGVDSTLKIQPAKLEDSAVYLCASSSLKIGTGENYGYTFGSGTRLTVV.

The V gene is TRBV10-2, the J gene TRBJ1-5; D is possibly TRBD1 (5 bases). CDR1 is WSHSY, CDR2 SAAADI, per germline. V gave up 5 bases and J gave up 3 bases, with 20 bases separating them. The CDR3 runs to 17 residues. CDR3 sequence: CASSRVRGNFINQPQHF. The CDR3, as DNA: TGCGCCAGCAGTCGAGTGCGGGGGAACTTCATCAATCAGCCCCAGCATTTT.

This clone has a handful of counts. The V and J genes are TRBV15 and TRBJ2-5, with 9 bases fitting TRBD1. With 6 bases clipped from V and 2 bases from J, the junction kept 13 bases outside the gene matches. The CDR3 is 17 residues long. Germline CDR1 reads LNHNV; CDR2 reads YYDKDF (reference sequence). The CDR3 reads CATRPPGWTGAQETQYF. In DNA, the CDR3 is TGTGCCACCAGACCACCGGGCTGGACAGGGGCTCAAGAGACCCAGTACTTC.

The rearrangement uses TRBV10-3 and TRBJ2-3; possibly TRBD1 or TRBD2 for D (6 bases each). Trimming removed 6 bases from V and 0 bases from J, with 13 bases in between. The CDR3 is 15 residues long. Germline V CDR1 and CDR2: ENHRY, SYGVKD. The DNA of the CDR3 is TGTGCCATCAGACTCGAGGGGGGAAGCACAGATACGCAGTATTTT. It yields the protein CAIRLEGGSTDTQYF.

This chain uses TRBV6-1 with TRBJ1-1; 8 nucleotides line up with TRBD1. CDR1 is MNHNS and CDR2 is SASEGT in the germline V gene. This CDR3 is 14 amino acids long. V trimming: 6 bases; J trimming: 4 bases; junction bases outside the gene matches: 7. The CDR3 coding sequence is TGTGCCAGCAGCAAGGACAGGGTGGCCACTGAAGCTTTCTTT. Translated, it gives CASSKDRVATEAFF.